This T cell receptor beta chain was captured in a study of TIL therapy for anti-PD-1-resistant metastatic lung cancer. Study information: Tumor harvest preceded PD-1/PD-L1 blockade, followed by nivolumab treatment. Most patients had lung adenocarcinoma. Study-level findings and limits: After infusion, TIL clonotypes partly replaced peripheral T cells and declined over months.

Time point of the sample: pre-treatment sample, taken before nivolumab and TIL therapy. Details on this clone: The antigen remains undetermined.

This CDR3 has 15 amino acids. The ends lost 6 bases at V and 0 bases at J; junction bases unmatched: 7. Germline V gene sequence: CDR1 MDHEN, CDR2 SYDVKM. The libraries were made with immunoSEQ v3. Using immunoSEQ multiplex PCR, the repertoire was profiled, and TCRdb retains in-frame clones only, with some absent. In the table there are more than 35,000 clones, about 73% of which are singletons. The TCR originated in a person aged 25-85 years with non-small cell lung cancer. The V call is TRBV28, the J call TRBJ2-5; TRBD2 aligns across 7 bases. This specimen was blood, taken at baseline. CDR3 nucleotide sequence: TGTGCCAGCAGCTGGGGGGGAGAGTACCAAGAGACCCAGTACTTC. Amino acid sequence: CASSWGGEYQETQYF. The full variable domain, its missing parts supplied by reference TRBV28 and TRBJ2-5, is DVKVTQSSRYLVKRTGEKVFLECVQDMDHENMFWYRQDPGLGLRLIYFSYDVKMKEKGDIPEGYSVSREKKERFSLILESASTNQTSMYLCASSWGGEYQETQYFGPGTRLLVL.